These 8 T cell receptor beta chains share one sample of origin, sequenced in a study of cytomegalovirus exposure and HLA in healthy donors. Produced via immunoSEQ multiplex PCR; TCRdb's table is partial and in-frame only. The sample has about 130,000 clones; around 96% are singletons. Input material: PBMCs. The receptors originated from a man younger than 30 in good health and CMV-seronegative.

This clone showed up just once. In DNA form, the CDR3 reads TGTGCCAGCAGCCACGATCGAGGGAATGTCCAGGTTGGCTACACCTTC. It encodes CASSHDRGNVQVGYTF. This chain uses TRBV5-4 with TRBJ1-2, with unresolved D. This CDR3 region has 16 residues. The V and J ends lost 4 bases and 7 bases respectively, with 23 bases between them. In germline, CDR1 is SGHNT, CDR2 YYREEE (reference sequence).

The chain joins TRBV4-3 to TRBJ1-1, with D tentatively TRBD1 (5 bases). This CDR3 is built from 16 residues. CDR1 is LGHNA and CDR2 is YSLEER in the germline V gene. Trimming removed 4 bases at V and 1 base at J, with 16 bases between. CDR3 loop: CASSPLLGVGNTEAFF. CDR3 DNA: TGCGCCAGCAGCCCCCTTCTAGGGGTGGGGAACACTGAAGCTTTCTTT.

V is TRBV5-4 and J is TRBJ2-7; D is perhaps TRBD2 (6 bases). CDR3 size: 15 residues. CDR1 and CDR2 (germline): SGHNT, YYREEE (reference sequence). Trimming shortened V by 4 bases and J by 3 bases, and 17 bases separated the two germline ends. The CDR3 region has the DNA TGTGCCAGCAGCACTCCGCGGGGTGGGTACTACGAGCAGTACTTC. It encodes CASSTPRGGYYEQYF.

This sequence joins TRBV27 and TRBJ1-1; D not resolved. The CDR3 loop spans 13 amino acids. The germline V gene encodes CDR1 MNHEY and CDR2 SMNVEV (reference sequence). Trimming took off 5 bases at V and 10 bases at J, with 17 bases between the two ends. CDR3 amino acids: CASSSSLRNIAFF. As DNA, the CDR3 is TGTGCCAGCAGTAGCTCCTTGCGGAACATAGCTTTCTTT.

The table lists this clone with a count of one. The chain carries TRBV4-1 and TRBJ2-2; 8 bases fit TRBD2. The CDR3 spans 17 residues. Germline assignment: CDR1 MGHRA and CDR2 YSYEKL. The V gene end was trimmed by 4 bases and the J gene end by 2 bases; junction bases not matched to a gene: 9. The chain's CDR3 is CASSPRPSGYNTGELFF. The CDR3 DNA follows: TGCGCCAGCAGCCCCCGGCCTAGCGGGTATAACACCGGGGAGCTGTTTTTT.

The genes are TRBV30 and TRBJ1-1; D is possibly TRBD1 (5 bases). The germline CDR1 and CDR2 sequences are GTSNPN and SVGIG (reference sequence). The CDR3 loop spans 15 amino acids. Trimming stripped 2 bases from V and 0 bases from J, with 13 bases between. As DNA, the CDR3 is TGTGCCTGGAGTAGGGGAGGAATTATGAACACTGAAGCTTTCTTT. It is translated as CAWSRGGIMNTEAFF.

This sequence joins TRBV28 and TRBJ2-7; no clear D gene. The V gene lost 7 bases and the J gene lost 0 bases, with 7 bases spanning the gap. This CDR3 comprises 12 residues. Germline CDR1 is MDHEN and CDR2 is SYDVKM. Here the CDR3 reads CASKPSSYEQYF. The DNA of the CDR3 is TGTGCCAGCAAACCGAGCTCCTACGAGCAGTACTTC.

This chain joins TRBV25-1 and TRBJ2-2; TRBD2 aligns across 12 bases. V trimming: 10 bases; J trimming: 0 bases; junction bases outside the gene matches: 6. This CDR3 region has 16 residues. The germline gives CDR1 MGHDK, CDR2 SYGVNS. The CDR3 is CATGLAGSSNTGELFF. The CDR3 DNA is TGTGCCACGGGACTAGCGGGTTCATCGAACACCGGGGAGCTGTTTTTT.